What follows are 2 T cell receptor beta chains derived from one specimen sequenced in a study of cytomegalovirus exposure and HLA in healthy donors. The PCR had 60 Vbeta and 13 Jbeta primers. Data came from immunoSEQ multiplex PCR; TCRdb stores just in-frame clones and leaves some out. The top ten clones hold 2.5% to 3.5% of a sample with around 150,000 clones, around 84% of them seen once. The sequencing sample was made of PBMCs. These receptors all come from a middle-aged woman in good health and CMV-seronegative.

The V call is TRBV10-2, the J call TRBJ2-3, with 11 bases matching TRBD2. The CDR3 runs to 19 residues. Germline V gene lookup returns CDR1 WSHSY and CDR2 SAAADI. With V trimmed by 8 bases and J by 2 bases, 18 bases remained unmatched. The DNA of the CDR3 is TGCGCCAGCTCCTCGGCTAGCGGGGGGACTCAGCACTCCACAGATACGCAGTATTTT. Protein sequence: CASSSASGGTQHSTDTQYF.

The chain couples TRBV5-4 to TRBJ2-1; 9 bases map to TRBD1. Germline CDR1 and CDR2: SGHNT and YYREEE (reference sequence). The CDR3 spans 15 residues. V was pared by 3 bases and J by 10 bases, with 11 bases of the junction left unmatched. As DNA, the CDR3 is TGTGCCAGCAGCTCTCGGGACAGGGAACTTGGGGAGCAGTTCTTC. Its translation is CASSSRDRELGEQFF.